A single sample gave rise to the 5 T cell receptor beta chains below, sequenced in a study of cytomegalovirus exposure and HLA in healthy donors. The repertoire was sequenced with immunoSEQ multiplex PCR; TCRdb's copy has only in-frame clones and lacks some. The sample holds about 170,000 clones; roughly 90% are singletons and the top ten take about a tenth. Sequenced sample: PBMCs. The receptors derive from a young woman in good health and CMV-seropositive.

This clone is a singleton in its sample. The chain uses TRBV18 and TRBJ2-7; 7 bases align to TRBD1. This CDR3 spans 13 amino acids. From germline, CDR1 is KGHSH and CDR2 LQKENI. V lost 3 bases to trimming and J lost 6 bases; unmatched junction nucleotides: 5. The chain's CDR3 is CASSPVGQAEQYF. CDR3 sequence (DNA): TGTGCCAGCTCACCCGTTGGACAGGCCGAGCAGTACTTC.

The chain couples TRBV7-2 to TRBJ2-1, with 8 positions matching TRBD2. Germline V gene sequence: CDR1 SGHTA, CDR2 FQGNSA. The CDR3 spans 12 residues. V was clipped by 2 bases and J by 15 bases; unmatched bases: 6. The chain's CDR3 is CASSLNREGTFF. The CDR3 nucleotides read TGTGCCAGCAGCTTAAACCGGGAGGGAACGTTCTTC.

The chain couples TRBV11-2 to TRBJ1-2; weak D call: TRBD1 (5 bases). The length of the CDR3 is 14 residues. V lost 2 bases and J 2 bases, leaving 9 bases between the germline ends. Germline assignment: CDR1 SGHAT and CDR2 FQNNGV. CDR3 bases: TGTGCCAGCAGCTTAAGTACAGGCAACTATGGCTACACCTTC. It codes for CASSLSTGNYGYTF.

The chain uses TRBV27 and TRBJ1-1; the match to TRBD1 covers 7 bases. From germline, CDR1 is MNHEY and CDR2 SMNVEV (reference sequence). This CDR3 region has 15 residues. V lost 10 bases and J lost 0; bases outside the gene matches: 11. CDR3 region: CATSRDRLLNTEAFF. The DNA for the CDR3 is TGTGCCACCTCCCGGGACAGACTTTTGAACACTGAAGCTTTCTTT.

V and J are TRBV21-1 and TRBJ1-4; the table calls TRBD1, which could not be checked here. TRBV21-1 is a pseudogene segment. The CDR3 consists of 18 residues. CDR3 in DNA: TGTGCCAGCAGCAAAGAGGCTGGAACAGGGGCGGCTCGGGAAAAACTGTTTTTT. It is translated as CASSKEAGTGAAREKLFF.